The clone carrying this TCR beta chain was recorded many times. Antigen: not known. TCRdb itself ran the RT-PCR reads through MiXCR, one entry per CDR3 protein. The sample contains about 500,000 distinct CDR3 sequences, 16% of which appear only once. The V gene end was trimmed by 5 bases and the J gene end by 6 bases; junction bases not matched to a gene: 8. The V gene's germline CDR1 is SGHTA and CDR2 FQGNSA. The CDR3 is 16 residues long. The sample comes from a study of response to subunit inactivated influenza vaccine. Notes on the study in general: A suggestion made by the authors is that each seasonal influenza vaccination recruits few new T cells.

The chain joins TRBV7-2 to TRBJ2-3; 13 nucleotides agree with TRBD2. The material was CD4+ T cells sorted from PBMCs, obtained 23 months after vaccination. This receptor was obtained from a man aged 45 to 70 who received an inactivated influenza vaccine. The CDR3 sequence is CASSPTSGGAGDTQYF. Here the CDR3 DNA reads TGTGCCAGCAGCCCTACTAGCGGGGGGGCCGGGGATACGCAGTATTTT.